This T cell receptor (beta chain) is drawn from a study of T cells in tumors after PD-1 blockade. Overall study context: Prior checkpoint blockade, systemic immunosuppressant use, or anti-cancer therapy within 4 weeks excluded patients. Tumor samples averaged about 26,000 templates (range roughly 550-100,000) and some 6,000 unique clonotypes. Findings of the study overall: Peripheral recruitment is suggested, as some novel exhausted tumor clones were in pre-treatment blood. Expanded exhausted CD8+ clones after therapy were mostly novel clonotypes.

On this clone itself: Its target is unknown.

Generated by immunoSEQ multiplex PCR, the TCRdb table keeps only in-frame clones and is missing some. This sample has about 7,700 clones, with 55% to 70% found just once. This CDR3 has 16 residues. Trimming removed 4 bases at V and 0 bases at J, with 14 bases between. The germline gives CDR1 LGHNA, CDR2 YNFKEQ. This specimen consisted of tumor tissue, obtained after anti-PD-1 treatment. The source is a human donor with basal cell carcinoma. The chain employs TRBV4-2 and TRBJ2-3, with D possibly matching TRBD2 (6 bases). The CDR3 bases are TGTGCCAGCAGCCCCCAACTAGCAGGAAGCACAGATACGCAGTATTTT. Protein product: CASSPQLAGSTDTQYF.